This T cell receptor (beta chain) was sequenced during a study of blood T cells in healthy people across ages. Broader study findings: A roughly linear fall in TCR beta diversity per million T cells was seen with increasing age. Expanded clonotype changes were possibly confounded by unknown donor CMV status.

This clonotype showed up just a few times. Its antigen remains unidentified. In terms of origin and age, donors were healthy Caucasian individuals from Russia aged about 6 to 90. Every donor gave roughly 9.6 milliliters of peripheral blood. Trimming stripped 0 bases from V and 4 bases from J, with 10 bases between. Germline V gene lookup returns CDR1 LNHNV and CDR2 YYDKDF (reference sequence). The CDR3 has 15 residues. Combining a sample-barcoded 5' primer with a J-beta primer mix, a second PCR ran for about 7 to 11 cycles. One entry per CDR3 protein results from TCRdb running MiXCR on the 5' RACE reads. The data show more than 800,000 distinct CDR3 sequences, with under 30% seen just once and 17% held by the top ten.

Sequencing was performed on blood. The V gene is TRBV15, the J gene TRBJ2-1, with D possibly TRBD2 on 6 matching bases. This sequence originates from an elderly woman in good health. In DNA form, the CDR3 reads TGTGCCACCAGCAGAGATTTCGGAGGGTACAATGAGCAGTTCTTC. As protein: CATSRDFGGYNEQFF.